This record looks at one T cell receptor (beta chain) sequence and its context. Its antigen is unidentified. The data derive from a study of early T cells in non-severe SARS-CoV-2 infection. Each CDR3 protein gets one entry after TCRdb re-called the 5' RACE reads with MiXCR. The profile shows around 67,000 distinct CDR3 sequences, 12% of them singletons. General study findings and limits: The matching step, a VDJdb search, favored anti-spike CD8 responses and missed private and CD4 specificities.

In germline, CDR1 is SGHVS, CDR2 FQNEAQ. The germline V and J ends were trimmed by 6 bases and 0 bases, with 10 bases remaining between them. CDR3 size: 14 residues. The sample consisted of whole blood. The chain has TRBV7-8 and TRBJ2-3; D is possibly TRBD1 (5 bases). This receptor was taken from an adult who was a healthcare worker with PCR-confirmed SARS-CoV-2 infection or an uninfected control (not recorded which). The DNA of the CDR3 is TGTGCCAGCAGGCGACAGCCTAGCACAGATACGCAGTATTTT. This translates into CASRRQPSTDTQYF.